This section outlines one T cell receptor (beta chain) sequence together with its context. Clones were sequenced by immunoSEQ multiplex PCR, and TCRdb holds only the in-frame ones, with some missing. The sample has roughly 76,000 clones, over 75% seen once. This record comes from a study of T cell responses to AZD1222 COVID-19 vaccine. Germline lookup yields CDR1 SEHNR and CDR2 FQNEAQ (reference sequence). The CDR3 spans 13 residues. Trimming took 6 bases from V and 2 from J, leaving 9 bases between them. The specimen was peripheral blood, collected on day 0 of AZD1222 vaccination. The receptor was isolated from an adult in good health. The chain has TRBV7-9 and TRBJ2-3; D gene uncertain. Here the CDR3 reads CASSFGPTDTQYF. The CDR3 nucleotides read TGTGCCAGCAGTTTTGGTCCCACAGATACGCAGTATTTT.